The 23 T cell receptor beta chains presented below share a single source sample, sequenced in a study of blood T cell repertoires in COVID-19. Profiled with immunoSEQ multiplex PCR; TCRdb holds only in-frame clones, not every one. Among around 100,000 clones, more than 80% were seen once, and the ten largest hold approximately 3.5%. The sequenced material came from peripheral blood. The origin of the receptors is a woman aged 55-69 years with acute or convalescent COVID-19.

This rearrangement joins TRBV5-1 to TRBJ1-5; D perhaps matches TRBD1 (5 bases). The CDR3 totals 14 residues. The V end lost 0 bases, the J end lost 6 bases, and 10 bases lay between the germline ends. CDR1 SGHRS and CDR2 YFSETQ come from the germline V gene. This CDR3 is CASSLGSGGQPQHF. The CDR3 nucleotides are TGCGCCAGCAGCTTGGGATCGGGGGGTCAGCCCCAGCATTTT.

This clone has only one observation. This chain connects TRBV28 to TRBJ2-2; the D gene is possibly TRBD2 (5 bases). The V gene's germline CDR1 is MDHEN and CDR2 SYDVKM. V lost 8 bases and J 5 bases, leaving 18 bases between the germline ends. The CDR3 loop spans 15 amino acids. The CDR3 sequence: CASEIGIRGTGELFF. The DNA for the CDR3 is TGTGCCAGCGAAATCGGAATACGAGGGACCGGGGAGCTGTTTTTT.

This chain joins TRBV2 and TRBJ1-5; D is ambiguous. The CDR3 is 15 residues long. Germline CDR1 SNHLY, CDR2 FYNNEI. V lost 5 bases to trimming and J lost 4 bases, with 15 bases between them. The CDR3 here is CASSSSRITNQPQHF. In nucleotides, the CDR3 is TGTGCCAGCAGTAGTTCGCGCATAACTAATCAGCCCCAGCATTTT.

As DNA, the CDR3 is TGTGCCAGCAGTCACAGGGTCGGACCTGGGGGAAACACCATATATTTT. Its protein product is CASSHRVGPGGNTIYF. The chain links TRBV6-6 to TRBJ1-3, with a tentative D call TRBD1 (6 bases). The germline V and J ends were trimmed by 5 bases and 4 bases, with 18 bases remaining between them. The CDR3 spans 16 residues. Germline assignment: CDR1 MNHNY and CDR2 SVGAGI (reference sequence).

The chain is built from TRBV9 and TRBJ2-2; weak D call: TRBD1 (5 bases). This CDR3 region has 18 residues. V was trimmed by 0 bases and J by 0 bases, leaving 15 bases between them. Germline CDR1 reads SGDLS; CDR2 reads YYNGEE. Here the CDR3 reads CASSVAVGVTANTGELFF. CDR3 sequence (DNA): TGTGCCAGCAGCGTAGCGGTAGGGGTAACGGCGAACACCGGGGAGCTGTTTTTT.

This chain uses TRBV30 with TRBJ2-3; 9 bases line up with TRBD1. Germline trimming cut 2 bases from V and 4 bases from J; bases unmatched to any gene: 10. This CDR3 contains 16 residues. Per germline, CDR1 GTSNPN and CDR2 SVGIG (reference sequence). This CDR3 reads CAWSHRDRVGADTQYF. The CDR3 nucleotides read TGTGCCTGGAGTCACCGGGACAGGGTGGGCGCAGATACGCAGTATTTT.

This sequence joins TRBV7-8 and TRBJ1-5; D perhaps matches TRBD1 (6 bases). Germline assignment: CDR1 SGHVS and CDR2 FQNEAQ. V lost 5 bases, J lost 4 bases, and 9 bases lay in between. CDR3 length equals 13 residues. The CDR3 DNA sequence: TGTGCCAGCAGCCGGACAGTAAATCAGCCCCAGCATTTT. Translation: CASSRTVNQPQHF.

The CDR3 reads CASSYRGNQPQHF. The CDR3 DNA sequence: TGTGCCAGCAGTTACAGGGGAAATCAGCCCCAGCATTTT. This chain joins TRBV12-3 or TRBV12-4 and TRBJ1-5, with TRBD1 matching 7 bases. The CDR3 runs 13 residues. After removal of 4 bases from V and 4 bases from J, the junction contained 1 base not matched to a gene.

The V and J genes are TRBV19 and TRBJ1-1; 10 bases line up with TRBD1. The CDR3 covers 14 residues. The germline V gene has CDR1 LNHDA and CDR2 SQIVND (reference sequence). V was clipped by 5 bases and J by 6 bases; unmatched bases: 6. The CDR3 loop reads CASSWRQGASEAFF. DNA for the CDR3: TGTGCCAGTAGTTGGAGACAGGGGGCCTCTGAAGCTTTCTTT. The variable domain in full, with the rest retrieved from reference TRBV19 and TRBJ1-1, is DGGITQSPKYLFRKEGQNVTLSCEQNLNHDAMYWYRQDPGQGLRLIYYSQIVNDFQKGDIAEGYSVSREKKESFPLTVTSAQKNPTAFYLCASSWRQGASEAFFGQGTRLTVV.

The chain is built from TRBV7-3 and TRBJ2-2; possibly TRBD1 for D (6 bases). This CDR3 has 16 amino acids. Germline CDR1 and CDR2: SGHTA and FQGTGA. V gave up 2 bases and J gave up 6 bases, with 16 bases separating them. CDR3 coding DNA: TGTGCCAGCAGCTTACAGGGGACGAGGGGCGCCGGGGAGCTGTTTTTT. Protein sequence: CASSLQGTRGAGELFF.

This clone has just one count. The chain couples TRBV18 to TRBJ2-1; 14 bases map to TRBD2. CDR3 size: 21 residues. V shed 4 bases, J shed 1 base, and the junction held 15 bases outside the gene matches. The germline V gene encodes CDR1 KGHSH and CDR2 LQKENI. The CDR3 reads CASSLARTTSGRGLSYNEQFF. CDR3 sequence (DNA): TGTGCCAGCTCACTGGCACGAACGACTAGCGGGAGGGGGCTATCCTACAATGAGCAGTTCTTC.

V usage is TRBV10-2 and J usage is TRBJ1-2; TRBD1 agrees at 12 bases. J gave up 6 bases and V 3 bases, and 5 bases lay outside the gene matches. CDR1 is WSHSY, CDR2 SAAADI, per germline. The CDR3 is made up of 15 amino acids. CDR3: CASSEGTGGRDGYTF. The DNA for the CDR3 is TGCGCCAGCAGTGAAGGGACAGGGGGCAGGGATGGCTACACCTTC.

This clone was recorded a few times. The chain has TRBV9 and TRBJ2-1, with TRBD2 identical over 7 bases. Germline V lookup: CDR1 SGDLS, CDR2 YYNGEE. The CDR3 is made up of 19 amino acids. V was pared by 1 base and J by 0 bases, with 13 bases of the junction left unmatched. The CDR3 sequence: CASSVPKVGRGSSYNEQFF. The CDR3 DNA follows: TGTGCCAGCAGCGTACCCAAGGTTGGCCGCGGGAGCTCCTACAATGAGCAGTTCTTC.

The chain combines TRBV3-1 (or the pseudogene TRBV3-2) with TRBJ2-3; TRBD2 is a possible D gene (6 bases). The V end was cut by 3 bases, the J end by 5 bases, with 12 bases between. This CDR3 has 14 amino acids. CDR1 and CDR2 (germline): LGHDT, YNNKEL (reference sequence). CDR3 protein: CASSQGGGRDTQYF. The CDR3 DNA reads as TGTGCCAGCAGCCAGGGAGGCGGAAGAGATACGCAGTATTTT.

This rearrangement joins TRBV28 to TRBJ1-4, with 7 nucleotides matching TRBD1. CDR1 and CDR2 (germline): MDHEN, SYDVKM. The CDR3 is 16 amino acids. The V segment lost 1 base and the J segment 5 bases; nucleotides outside the gene matches: 7. For the CDR3, the DNA is TGTGCCAGCAGTTTATTGACAGGACAGGTGAATGAAAAACTGTTTTTT. The encoded protein is CASSLLTGQVNEKLFF.

This clone turned up a few times. This chain uses TRBV29-1 with TRBJ2-7; 11 nucleotides agree with TRBD2. This CDR3 comprises 13 residues. From germline, CDR1 is SQVTM and CDR2 ANQGSEA. Unmatched junction bases numbered 2, after V lost 5 bases and J lost 2 bases. Here the CDR3 DNA reads TGCAGCGTTCTAGCGGGAGGTGCCTACGAGCAGTACTTC. It specifies CSVLAGGAYEQYF.

The chain employs TRBV2 and TRBJ1-6, with D tentatively TRBD1 (5 bases). Germline V lookup: CDR1 SNHLY, CDR2 FYNNEI. The CDR3 contains 13 residues. Deletions cut 10 bases from V and 10 bases from J, with 17 bases between. CDR3 in DNA: TGTGCCACCCAGGGTTCTAAAGACTCACCCCTCCACTTT. Protein: CATQGSKDSPLHF.

The gene calls are TRBV7-2 and TRBJ2-5; 7 nucleotides match TRBD1. The CDR3 loop spans 14 amino acids. CDR1 and CDR2 from the germline V gene are SGHTA and FQGNSA. V gave up 0 bases and J gave up 4 bases; unmatched junction bases: 2. The CDR3 DNA is TGTGCCAGCAGCTTAGCAGGGGGCGTAGAGACCCAGTACTTC. Its translation: CASSLAGGVETQYF.

This clone was observed a few times. J is TRBJ1-1 and V is TRBV29-1; unclear D gene. Germline loops: CDR1 SQVTM, CDR2 ANQGSEA. V was clipped by 4 bases and J by 8 bases, with 11 bases between them. The CDR3 totals 11 residues. CDR3 sequence: CSVVPLGEAFF. In DNA form, the CDR3 reads TGCAGCGTTGTACCCCTCGGGGAAGCTTTCTTT.

The chain couples TRBV2 to TRBJ1-1; TRBD1 aligns across 8 bases. The CDR3 is 14 residues long. CDR1 is SNHLY, CDR2 FYNNEI, per germline. The V segment lost 4 bases and the J segment 2 bases; nucleotides outside the gene matches: 3. The CDR3 spells CASSATGGNTEAFF. The CDR3 DNA is TGTGCCAGCAGTGCTACAGGGGGTAACACTGAAGCTTTCTTT. Looking up the rest from reference TRBV2 and TRBJ1-1 gives the full variable domain: EPEVTQTPSHQVTQMGQEVILRCVPISNHLYFYWYRQILGQKVEFLVSFYNNEISEKSEIFDDQFSVERPDGSNFTLKIRSTKLEDSAMYFCASSATGGNTEAFFGQGTRLTVV.

The chain employs TRBV18 and TRBJ2-3; 11 bases align to TRBD2. The CDR3 runs 17 residues. CDR1 is KGHSH, CDR2 LQKENI, per germline. V dropped 4 bases and J dropped 2; count of bases not matched to a gene: 8. The CDR3 DNA sequence: TGTGCCAGCTCACTTATAGCGGGAGGGCCTCCCACAGATACGCAGTATTTT. This translates into CASSLIAGGPPTDTQYF.

This chain joins TRBV13 and TRBJ2-2, with 7 bases that match TRBD1. The CDR3 loop spans 18 amino acids. The J segment lost 1 base and the V segment lost 5 bases, leaving 13 bases of the junction unmatched. CDR1 and CDR2 (germline): PRHDT, FYEKMQ (reference sequence). The CDR3 DNA sequence: TGTGCCAGCAGCCTCACATCCCTTGGACAGGTGAACACCGGGGAGCTGTTTTTT. Protein sequence: CASSLTSLGQVNTGELFF.

The V call is TRBV10-3, the J call TRBJ2-3, with TRBD1 matching 9 bases. From germline, CDR1 is ENHRY and CDR2 SYGVKD. V lost 2 bases to trimming and J lost 0 bases; unmatched junction nucleotides: 3. This CDR3 has 16 residues. CDR3: CAISETGTGSTDTQYF. CDR3 nucleotide sequence: TGTGCCATCAGTGAGACTGGGACAGGGAGCACAGATACGCAGTATTTT.